These 17 T cell receptor beta chains originate from one sample sequenced in a study of blood T cell repertoires in COVID-19. Assay: immunoSEQ multiplex PCR; the TCRdb copy retains only in-frame clones and omits some. The table has roughly 150,000 clones, more than 75% seen once. Sequenced input: peripheral blood. Source of these receptors: a man aged 45 to 65 who had recovered from COVID-19.

The chain recombines TRBV6-4 with TRBJ2-1; the match to TRBD1 covers 7 bases. There are 14 residues in the CDR3. V lost 2 bases and J lost 6; bases outside the gene matches: 4. Germline lookup yields CDR1 MRHNA and CDR2 SNTAGT. CDR3 sequence reads: CASSDRGQSNEQFF. Here the CDR3 DNA reads TGTGCCAGCAGTGACAGGGGGCAGAGCAATGAGCAGTTCTTC.

The chain couples TRBV30 to TRBJ2-1; 7 bases are a match to TRBD2. Trimming cost V 5 bases and J 2 bases; bases outside gene matches: 6. The germline CDR1 and CDR2 sequences are GTSNPN and SVGIG (reference sequence). This CDR3 comprises 14 residues. The CDR3 DNA follows: TGTGCCTGGGCGGGGAGGGGCACCTACAATGAGCAGTTCTTC. Protein sequence: CAWAGRGTYNEQFF.

V gene TRBV29-1 combines with J gene TRBJ2-7; 12 bases line up with TRBD1. V shed 6 bases, J shed 7 bases, and the junction held 16 bases outside the gene matches. Germline lookup yields CDR1 SQVTM and CDR2 ANQGSEA. The CDR3 has 16 amino acids. CDR3 nucleotides: TGCAGCGTATCGGCCGGGACAGGGGGCCGGGGGGTTGAGCAGTACTTC. It is translated as CSVSAGTGGRGVEQYF.

The CDR3 loop reads CASSYDAGGVYNEQFF. DNA for the CDR3: TGTGCCAGCAGTTACGACGCGGGGGGGGTTTACAATGAGCAGTTCTTC. The chain joins TRBV6-5 to TRBJ2-1; the match to TRBD2 covers 9 bases. The V and J ends lost 2 bases and 4 bases, in that order; junction bases with no gene match: 6. CDR1 and CDR2 (germline): MNHEY, SVGAGI. CDR3 length equals 16 residues.

This clone was seen only once. CDR3 protein: CASRGGGTDTQYF. The CDR3, as DNA: TGTGCCAGTCGGGGGGGCGGGACAGATACGCAGTATTTT. The chain is built from TRBV25-1 and TRBJ2-3, with 8 bases fitting TRBD2. The V gene end was trimmed by 9 bases and the J gene end by 3 bases; junction bases not matched to a gene: 5. CDR3 length equals 13 residues. The germline V gene has CDR1 MGHDK and CDR2 SYGVNS.

This clone has only a few counts. V usage is TRBV19 and J usage is TRBJ2-2; 16 bases agree with TRBD2. This CDR3 has 20 residues. The germline gives CDR1 LNHDA, CDR2 SQIVND (reference sequence). V was pared by 9 bases and J by 1 base, with 14 bases of the junction left unmatched. Here the CDR3 DNA reads TGTGCCAGCCAAAAACCGGGACTAGCGGGAGGGCCCAGGAACACCGGGGAGCTGTTTTTT. Its translation is CASQKPGLAGGPRNTGELFF.

This chain joins TRBV5-1 and TRBJ2-7; 9 bases match TRBD1. This CDR3 spans 13 amino acids. Per germline, CDR1 SGHRS and CDR2 YFSETQ. After removal of 0 bases from V and 5 bases from J, the junction contained 0 bases not matched to a gene. CDR3 sequence: CASSLGQGDEQYF. The CDR3 DNA follows: TGCGCCAGCAGCTTGGGACAGGGGGACGAGCAGTACTTC.

The chain's CDR3 is CASSLGSGGGADTQYF. The DNA for the CDR3 is TGCGCCAGCAGCTTGGGAAGCGGCGGGGGGGCCGATACGCAGTATTTT. The chain couples TRBV5-1 to TRBJ2-3, with 9 bases lining up with TRBD2. The CDR3 runs 16 residues. CDR1 SGHRS and CDR2 YFSETQ come from the germline V gene. With V trimmed by 0 bases and J by 6 bases, 8 bases remained unmatched. The full variable domain, completed using reference TRBV5-1 and TRBJ2-3, is KAGVTQTPRYLIKTRGQQVTLSCSPISGHRSVSWYQQTPGQGLQFLFEYFSETQRNKGNFPGRFSGRQFSNSRSEMNVSTLELGDSALYLCASSLGSGGGADTQYFGPGTRLTVL.

CDR3 sequence (DNA): TGTGCCAGTAGTACTCCCGGTTTTTCTGGAAACACCATATATTTT. Amino acids: CASSTPGFSGNTIYF. J is TRBJ1-3 and V is TRBV19; D is ambiguous. Germline-derived CDR1 and CDR2 are LNHDA and SQIVND (reference sequence). Trimming took 4 bases from V and 1 from J, leaving 11 bases between them. The CDR3 runs to 15 residues. The variable domain in full, with the rest retrieved from reference TRBV19 and TRBJ1-3, is DGGITQSPKYLFRKEGQNVTLSCEQNLNHDAMYWYRQDPGQGLRLIYYSQIVNDFQKGDIAEGYSVSREKKESFPLTVTSAQKNPTAFYLCASSTPGFSGNTIYFGEGSWLTVV.

This clone was detected once. The chain recombines TRBV6-2 or TRBV6-3 with TRBJ1-5, with 8 bases fitting TRBD1. Germline CDR1 MNHEY, CDR2 SVGEGT. V shed 4 bases, J shed 1 base, and the junction held 6 bases outside the gene matches. The CDR3 has 16 amino acids. The CDR3 DNA reads as TGTGCCAGCAGTTCGTGGACAGGGAACAGCAATCAGCCCCAGCATTTT. Translating it yields CASSSWTGNSNQPQHF.

CDR3 amino acids: CASSVGSGGYGYTF. CDR3 in DNA: TGTGCCAGCAGCGTAGGTTCGGGGGGGTATGGCTACACCTTC. The chain employs TRBV9 and TRBJ1-2; weak D call: TRBD1 (5 bases). Trimming removed 0 bases from V and 5 bases from J, with 11 bases in between. Germline V gene data show CDR1 as SGDLS and CDR2 as YYNGEE. This CDR3 contains 14 residues. Full variable domain (remainder filled in from reference TRBV9 and TRBJ1-2): DSGVTQTPKHLITATGQRVTLRCSPRSGDLSVYWYQQSLDQGLQFLIQYYNGEERAKGNILERFSAQQFPDLHSELNLSSLELGDSALYFCASSVGSGGYGYTFGSGTRLTVV.

The chain couples TRBV29-1 to TRBJ2-7; 9 bases fit TRBD1. The CDR3 sequence is 13 residues long. Germline V gene data show CDR1 as SQVTM and CDR2 as ANQGSEA. Unmatched junction bases numbered 10, after V lost 7 bases and J lost 6 bases. CDR3 loop: CSAASGTGFEQYF. The CDR3 DNA sequence: TGCAGCGCCGCATCCGGGACAGGGTTCGAGCAGTACTTC.

The CDR3 DNA reads TGTGCCAGCAGTAAACAGGGGGCTGGGGGGGCCAACGTCCTGACTTTC. The encoded protein is CASSKQGAGGANVLTF. V is TRBV27 and J is TRBJ2-6, with TRBD1 matching over 9 bases. The germline V gene has CDR1 MNHEY and CDR2 SMNVEV (reference sequence). This CDR3 has 16 amino acids. V shed 5 bases, J shed 4 bases, and the junction held 6 bases outside the gene matches.

The V and J genes are TRBV10-2 and TRBJ2-7; a weak D match, TRBD2 (5 bases). The V and J ends lost 6 bases and 1 base respectively, with 10 bases between them. Germline V gives CDR1 WSHSY, CDR2 SAAADI. This CDR3 is built from 13 residues. The CDR3 region is CASRNTGSYEQYF. The CDR3 bases are TGCGCCAGCAGGAATACGGGGTCCTACGAGCAGTACTTC.

The chain links TRBV11-2 to TRBJ2-3; TRBD2 aligns across 8 bases. Trimming cost V 1 base and J 3 bases; bases outside gene matches: 3. Germline CDR1 reads SGHAT; CDR2 reads FQNNGV. CDR3 size: 15 residues. The DNA for the CDR3 is TGTGCCAGCAGCTTAGCGGGAGGGGCAACAGATACGCAGTATTTT. This codes for CASSLAGGATDTQYF.

This CDR3 is CASSFGGAAFF. DNA of the CDR3: TGTGCCAGCAGCTTCGGAGGGGCTGCTTTCTTT. This rearrangement joins TRBV7-9 to TRBJ1-1; a possible D gene is TRBD1 (5 bases). The germline CDR1 and CDR2 sequences are SEHNR and FQNEAQ (reference sequence). The CDR3 runs 11 residues. Trimming cost V 3 bases and J 11 bases, with 10 bases left between them.

The V call is TRBV20-1, the J call TRBJ1-1; D gene unclear. V lost 3 bases and J 1 base, leaving 15 bases between the germline ends. Looked up from germline, CDR1 is DFQATT and CDR2 is SNEGSKA (reference sequence). The CDR3 totals 15 residues. CDR3 amino acids: CSASQPGSRNTEAFF. The CDR3 coding sequence is TGCAGTGCTAGTCAACCGGGATCTCGGAACACTGAAGCTTTCTTT.